The rows below give T cell receptor beta chains drawn from one sample of a study of CD8+ T cells in alopecia areata. Sequencing used immunoSEQ multiplex PCR; TCRdb keeps in-frame clones, though not all of them. The sample holds 70,000 or so clones, 29% seen once. The sample here was CD8+ T cells sorted from blood, taken at week 4, from a patient treated with tofacitinib. Source of these receptors: a human donor with alopecia areata. Both conserved end residues are part of each CDR3. A D gene is named only where the DNA matches it firmly.

cdr3_aa v_call d_call j_call
CASSLSRNEQFF TRBV7-9 - TRBJ2-1
CSVRDRVGDGYTF TRBV29-1 TRBD1 TRBJ1-2
CASSSTGNGDRDTEAFF TRBV11-2 - TRBJ1-1
CASSETGQPQHF TRBV25-1 - TRBJ1-5
CASSLEAPQFF TRBV7-9 - TRBJ2-1
CASSQARAGNYEQYF TRBV5-8 - TRBJ2-7
CASSVGGRSSYEQYF TRBV7-2 TRBD2 TRBJ2-7
CAAGRGSQDGAYEQYF TRBV7-9 - TRBJ2-7
CASSSRGVYSYEQYF TRBV28 - -
CASTPLWGGLETQYF TRBV27 - TRBJ2-5
CASSYPRVGFGTSGRAYEQFF TRBV28 TRBD2 TRBJ2-1
CASSSTGGQETQYF TRBV7-2 - TRBJ2-5
CASSPGTSRRNEQFF TRBV7-2 TRBD2 TRBJ2-1
CASSPGGTQYF TRBV7-2 TRBD2 TRBJ2-5
CASSLARGGGETQYF TRBV11-2 - TRBJ2-5
CASSSGLGYEQYF TRBV11-2 TRBD2 TRBJ2-7
CASSATNTQETQYF TRBV9 - TRBJ2-5